This passage covers 16 T cell receptor beta chains from one sample sequenced in a study of T-cell reconstitution after alpha-beta-depleted transplantation in children. TCRbeta library preparation incorporated unique molecular identifiers. Using its own MiXCR run on the PCR reads, TCRdb lists one record per CDR3 protein. Found here are 60,000 or so distinct CDR3 sequences, 44% of them singletons; the top ten hold about 98%. Sequencing used PBMCs, mostly from graft donor cells, obtained 360 days after TCRalphabeta/CD19-depleted stem cell transplant. Receptors originate from a male patient younger than 18 who had a stem cell transplant for acute lymphoblastic leukemia, so the T cells may come from the graft donor.

The V gene is TRBV7-8, the J gene TRBJ2-7; 7 bases line up with TRBD2. Trimming at V came to 1 base and at J to 2 bases, leaving 8 bases not matched to a gene. CDR1 is SGHVS, CDR2 FQNEAQ, per germline. The CDR3 covers 16 residues. The CDR3 nucleotides are TGTGCCAGCAGCTTAGTAACGGGACTACCTGCCTACGAGCAGTACTTC. It translates to CASSLVTGLPAYEQYF.

This rearrangement joins TRBV12-3 or TRBV12-4 to TRBJ2-2; maybe TRBD1 (6 bases). The CDR3 extends over 14 amino acids. The V gene lost 3 bases and the J gene lost 4 bases, with 9 bases spanning the gap. Here the CDR3 DNA reads TGTGCCAGCAGTTTCAGGGGTACCACCGGGGAGCTGTTTTTT. It encodes CASSFRGTTGELFF.

This clonotype was observed a few times. J is TRBJ2-2 and V is TRBV12-3 or TRBV12-4, with D possibly matching TRBD2 (5 bases). The V end was cut by 1 base, the J end by 8 bases, with 14 bases between. This CDR3 contains 15 residues. The CDR3 region is CASSLEAGLGGELFF. CDR3 in DNA: TGTGCCAGCAGTTTAGAGGCGGGCCTTGGGGGGGAGCTGTTTTTT.

This sequence joins TRBV27 and TRBJ2-3; D gene uncertain. The CDR3 covers 13 residues. V was shortened by 5 bases and J by 4 bases, with 10 bases between the two germline ends. Per the germline V gene, CDR1 is MNHEY and CDR2 is SMNVEV (reference sequence). The CDR3 DNA sequence: TGTGCCAGCAGTCCCCCTACACCAGATACGCAGTATTTT. It yields the protein CASSPPTPDTQYF.

There are many counts of this clonotype. The chain joins TRBV12-3 or TRBV12-4 to TRBJ2-7, with 13 bases fitting TRBD2. Trimming at V came to 6 bases and at J to 3 bases, leaving 2 bases not matched to a gene. The length of the CDR3 is 14 residues. The CDR3 is CASSGLAGVYEQYF. The DNA of the CDR3 is TGTGCCAGCAGCGGACTAGCGGGGGTCTACGAGCAGTACTTC.

V usage is TRBV5-1 and J usage is TRBJ2-2; TRBD1 matches 7 bases. Per the germline V gene, CDR1 is SGHRS and CDR2 is YFSETQ. This CDR3 has 15 amino acids. The V and J ends lost 5 bases and 6 bases, in that order; junction bases with no gene match: 10. The CDR3 is CASSLGTVGPGELFF. CDR3 sequence (DNA): TGCGCCAGCAGTTTAGGGACAGTGGGACCCGGGGAGCTGTTTTTT.

This sequence joins TRBV29-1 and TRBJ2-6, with D hard to call. The V gene lost 4 bases and the J gene lost 4 bases, with 11 bases spanning the gap. Germline assignment: CDR1 SQVTM and CDR2 ANQGSEA. The CDR3 extends over 14 amino acids. The CDR3 protein is CSVAVAGGANVLTF. The CDR3 nucleotides read TGCAGCGTTGCCGTTGCCGGGGGGGCCAACGTCCTGACTTTC.

On this clonotype: One end of the junction varies from germline; a read error may be responsible. This chain joins TRBV28 and TRBJ2-3, with 10 bases identical to TRBD2. CDR1 and CDR2 (germline): MDHEN, SYDVKM. The CDR3 loop spans 16 amino acids. The CDR3 region has the DNA TGTGCCAGCAGTCTCTTAGCGGGGGGAGTGACAGATGCGCAGTATTTT. This gives the protein CASSLLAGGVTDAQYF.

The rearrangement uses TRBV7-6 and TRBJ2-2; 11 bases are a match to TRBD2. V was pared by 5 bases and J by 0 bases, with 5 bases of the junction left unmatched. This CDR3 contains 17 residues. Germline V lookup: CDR1 SGHVS, CDR2 FNYEAQ. CDR3 sequence (DNA): TGTGCCAGCAGCCGTGGACTAGCGGGCGCGAACACCGGGGAGCTGTTTTTT. The encoded protein is CASSRGLAGANTGELFF.

The rearrangement joins TRBV12-3 or TRBV12-4 to TRBJ2-1, with D possibly TRBD2 on 6 matching bases. The ends were cut back, 3 bases at V and 6 bases at J, with 9 bases in the middle. The CDR3 is made up of 13 amino acids. CDR3 DNA: TGTGCCAGCAGTTTTTTGGGGGGCAATGAGCAGTTCTTC. Translated: CASSFLGGNEQFF.

The chain links TRBV20-1 to TRBJ2-1, with TRBD2 identical over 14 bases. Germline CDR1 DFQATT, CDR2 SNEGSKA (reference sequence). The CDR3 is made up of 18 amino acids. J lost 8 bases, V lost 3 bases, and 15 bases had no gene match. The CDR3 loop is CSASAGTSGSGKRYEQFF. In DNA form, the CDR3 reads TGCAGTGCTAGTGCCGGGACTAGCGGGAGTGGGAAGAGGTATGAGCAGTTCTTC.

The chain recombines TRBV5-1 with TRBJ2-7; TRBD2 matches at 10 bases. Per the germline V gene, CDR1 is SGHRS and CDR2 is YFSETQ. V shed 2 bases and J 4 bases; nucleotides not matched to a gene: 0. CDR3 length: 13 amino acids. CDR3 loop: CASSFSGRYEQYF. CDR3 nucleotide sequence: TGCGCCAGCAGCTTTAGCGGGAGGTACGAGCAGTACTTC.

The rearrangement uses TRBV5-1 and TRBJ2-3, with D uncertain. Germline loops: CDR1 SGHRS, CDR2 YFSETQ. The V end lost 0 bases, the J end lost 6 bases, and 8 bases lay between the germline ends. This CDR3 comprises 13 residues. The DNA of the CDR3 is TGCGCCAGCAGCTTGGAAGGGCGGGATACGCAGTATTTT. Protein product: CASSLEGRDTQYF.

This clonotype was counted a few times. This rearrangement joins TRBV2 to TRBJ2-1; 11 nucleotides agree with TRBD1. The germline V gene encodes CDR1 SNHLY and CDR2 FYNNEI. V lost 8 bases and J lost 3; bases outside the gene matches: 9. The CDR3 covers 16 residues. The CDR3 reads CASVPTGTGGYNEQFF. Here the CDR3 DNA reads TGTGCCAGCGTTCCTACCGGGACAGGGGGCTACAATGAGCAGTTCTTC.

The CDR3 loop is CATGAPTQYF. In DNA form, the CDR3 reads TGTGCCACCGGGGCCCCAACGCAGTACTTC. The chain links TRBV27 to TRBJ2-7; the D call may be TRBD1 or TRBD2 (5 bases each). CDR1 and CDR2 (germline): MNHEY, SMNVEV (reference sequence). This CDR3 is built from 10 residues. Trimming removed 10 bases from V and 9 bases from J, with 13 bases in between.

The chain recombines TRBV19 with TRBJ1-1, with D perhaps TRBD1 (6 bases). The CDR3 is made up of 14 amino acids. The germline CDR1 and CDR2 sequences are LNHDA and SQIVND (reference sequence). V was pared by 6 bases and J by 1 base, with 12 bases between. CDR3 DNA: TGTGCCAGTAGGACCACAGGGTCGAACACTGAAGCTTTCTTT. Its translation: CASRTTGSNTEAFF.